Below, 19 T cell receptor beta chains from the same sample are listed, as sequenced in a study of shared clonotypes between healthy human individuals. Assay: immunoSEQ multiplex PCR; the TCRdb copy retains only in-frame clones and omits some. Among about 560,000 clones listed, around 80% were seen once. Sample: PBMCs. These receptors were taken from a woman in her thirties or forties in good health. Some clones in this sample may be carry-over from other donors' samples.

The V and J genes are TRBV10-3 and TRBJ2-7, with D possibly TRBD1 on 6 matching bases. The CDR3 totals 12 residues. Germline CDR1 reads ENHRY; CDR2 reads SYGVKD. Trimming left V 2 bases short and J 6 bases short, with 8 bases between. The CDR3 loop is CAISEGDIEQYF. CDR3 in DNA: TGTGCCATCAGTGAGGGGGACATCGAGCAGTACTTC.

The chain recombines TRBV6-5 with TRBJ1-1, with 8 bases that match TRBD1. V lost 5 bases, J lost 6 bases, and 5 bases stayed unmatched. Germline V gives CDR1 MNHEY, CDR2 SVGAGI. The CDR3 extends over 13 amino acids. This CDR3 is CASSQDRDAEAFF. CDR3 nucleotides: TGTGCCAGCAGTCAGGACAGGGACGCTGAAGCTTTCTTT.

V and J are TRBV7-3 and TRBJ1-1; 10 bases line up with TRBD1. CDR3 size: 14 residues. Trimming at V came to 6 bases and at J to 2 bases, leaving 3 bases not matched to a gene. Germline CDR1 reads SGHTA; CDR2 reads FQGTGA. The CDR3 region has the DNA TGTGCCAGCAGGACGACAGGGGGCAACACTGAAGCTTTCTTT. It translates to CASRTTGGNTEAFF.

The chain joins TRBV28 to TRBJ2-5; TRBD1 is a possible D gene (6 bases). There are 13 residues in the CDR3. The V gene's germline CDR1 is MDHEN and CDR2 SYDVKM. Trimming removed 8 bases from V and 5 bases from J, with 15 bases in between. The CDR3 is CASQGRSFETQYF. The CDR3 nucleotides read TGTGCCAGCCAGGGGCGAAGTTTTGAGACCCAGTACTTC.

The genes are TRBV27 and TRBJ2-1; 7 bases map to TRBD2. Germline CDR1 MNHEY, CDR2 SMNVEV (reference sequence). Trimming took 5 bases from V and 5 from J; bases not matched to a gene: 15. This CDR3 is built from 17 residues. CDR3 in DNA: TGTGCCAGCAGTCCGCAGCGGGAAGGGAAGTTAGACAATGAGCAGTTCTTC. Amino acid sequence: CASSPQREGKLDNEQFF.

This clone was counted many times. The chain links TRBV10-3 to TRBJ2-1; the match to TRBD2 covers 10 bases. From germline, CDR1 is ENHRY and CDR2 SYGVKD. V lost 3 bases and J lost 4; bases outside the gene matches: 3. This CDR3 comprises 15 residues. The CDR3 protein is CAISDAAGGYNEQFF. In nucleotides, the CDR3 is TGTGCCATCAGTGACGCAGCGGGAGGGTACAATGAGCAGTTCTTC.

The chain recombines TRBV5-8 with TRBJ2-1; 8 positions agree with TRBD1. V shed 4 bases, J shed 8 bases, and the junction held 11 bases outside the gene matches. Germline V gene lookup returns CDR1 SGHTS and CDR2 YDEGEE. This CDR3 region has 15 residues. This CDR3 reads CASSPGTGGFDEQFF. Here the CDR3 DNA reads TGTGCCAGCAGCCCCGGGACAGGTGGTTTCGATGAGCAGTTCTTC.

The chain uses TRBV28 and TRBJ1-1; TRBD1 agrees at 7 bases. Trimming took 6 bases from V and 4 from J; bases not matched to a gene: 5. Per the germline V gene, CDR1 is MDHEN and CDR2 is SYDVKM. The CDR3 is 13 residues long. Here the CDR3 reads CASRTGFRTEAFF. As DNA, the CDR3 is TGTGCCAGCAGGACAGGGTTTCGCACTGAAGCTTTCTTT.

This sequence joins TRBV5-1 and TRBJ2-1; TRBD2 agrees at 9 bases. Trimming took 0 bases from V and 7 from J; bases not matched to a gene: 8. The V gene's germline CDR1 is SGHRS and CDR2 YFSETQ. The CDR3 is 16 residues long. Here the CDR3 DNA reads TGCGCCAGCAGCTTGGAGGCGGCTAGCGGGATGAATGAGCAGTTCTTC. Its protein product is CASSLEAASGMNEQFF.

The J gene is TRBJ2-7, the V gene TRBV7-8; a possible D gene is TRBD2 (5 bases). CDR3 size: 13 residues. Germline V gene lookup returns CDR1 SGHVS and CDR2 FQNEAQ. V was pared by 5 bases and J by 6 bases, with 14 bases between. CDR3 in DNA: TGTGCCAGCAGCGAAATCCGGGGAGTCGAGCAGTACTTC. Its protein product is CASSEIRGVEQYF.

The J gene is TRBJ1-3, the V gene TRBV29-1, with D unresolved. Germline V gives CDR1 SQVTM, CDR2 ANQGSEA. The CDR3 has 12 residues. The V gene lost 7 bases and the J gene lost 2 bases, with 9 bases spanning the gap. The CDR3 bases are TGCAGCGGGGCAGAACCTGGAAACACCATATATTTT. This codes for CSGAEPGNTIYF.

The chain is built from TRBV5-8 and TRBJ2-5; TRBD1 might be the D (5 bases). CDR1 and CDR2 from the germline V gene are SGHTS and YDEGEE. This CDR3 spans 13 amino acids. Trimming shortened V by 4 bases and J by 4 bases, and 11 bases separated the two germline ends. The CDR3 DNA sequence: TGTGCCAGCAGCGTATTAGGGGCAGAGACCCAGTACTTC. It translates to CASSVLGAETQYF.

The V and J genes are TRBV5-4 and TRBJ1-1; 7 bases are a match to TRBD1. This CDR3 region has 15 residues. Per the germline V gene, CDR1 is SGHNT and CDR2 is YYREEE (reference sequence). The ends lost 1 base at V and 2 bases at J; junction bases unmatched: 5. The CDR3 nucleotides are TGTGCCAGCAGCTTGTCCGGGACAGTCAACACTGAAGCTTTCTTT. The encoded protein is CASSLSGTVNTEAFF.

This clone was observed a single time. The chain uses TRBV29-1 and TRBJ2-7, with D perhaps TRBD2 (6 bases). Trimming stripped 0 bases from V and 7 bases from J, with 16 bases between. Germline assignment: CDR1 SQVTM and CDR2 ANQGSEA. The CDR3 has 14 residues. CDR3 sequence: CSVEDSVAAGEQYF. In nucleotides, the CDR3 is TGCAGCGTTGAAGATTCGGTAGCGGCCGGGGAGCAGTACTTC.

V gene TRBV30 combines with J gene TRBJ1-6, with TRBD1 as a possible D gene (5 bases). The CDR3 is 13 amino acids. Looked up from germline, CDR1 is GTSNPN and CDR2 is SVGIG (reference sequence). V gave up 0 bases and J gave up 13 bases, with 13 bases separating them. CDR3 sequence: CAWSVGTKGPLHF. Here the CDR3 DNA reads TGTGCCTGGAGTGTAGGGACGAAAGGGCCCCTCCACTTT. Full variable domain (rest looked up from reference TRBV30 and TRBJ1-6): SQTIHQWPATLVQPVGSPLSLECTVEGTSNPNLYWYRQAAGRGLQLLFYSVGIGQISSEVPQNLSASRPQDRQFILSSKKLLLSDSGFYLCAWSVGTKGPLHFGNGTRLTVT.

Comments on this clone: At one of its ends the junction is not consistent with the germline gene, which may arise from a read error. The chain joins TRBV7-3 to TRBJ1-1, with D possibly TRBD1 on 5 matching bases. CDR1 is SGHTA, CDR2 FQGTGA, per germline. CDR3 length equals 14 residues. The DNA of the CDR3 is TGTGCCAGCAGCGAAGCCCACAGGAACGCTGAAGCTTTCTTT. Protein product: CASSEAHRNAEAFF.

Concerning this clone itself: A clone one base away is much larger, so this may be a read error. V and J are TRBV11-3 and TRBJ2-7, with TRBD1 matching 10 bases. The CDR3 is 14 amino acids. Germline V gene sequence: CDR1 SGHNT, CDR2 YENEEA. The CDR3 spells CASSLSGTGAEQCF. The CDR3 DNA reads TGTGCCAGCAGCTTATCCGGGACAGGGGCCGAGCAGTGCTTC. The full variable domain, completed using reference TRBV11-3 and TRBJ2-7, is EAGVVQSPRYKIIEKKQPVAFWCNPISGHNTLYWYLQNLGQGPELLIRYENEEAVDDSQLPKDRFSAERLKGVDSTLKIQPAELGDSAVYLCASSLSGTGAEQCFGPGTRLTVT.

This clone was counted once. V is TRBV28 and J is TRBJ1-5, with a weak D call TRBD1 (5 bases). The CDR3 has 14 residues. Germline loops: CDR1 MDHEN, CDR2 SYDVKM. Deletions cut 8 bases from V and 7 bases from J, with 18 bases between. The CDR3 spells CASEGLVTGQPQHF. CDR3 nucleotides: TGTGCCAGCGAGGGACTTGTCACGGGGCAGCCCCAGCATTTT. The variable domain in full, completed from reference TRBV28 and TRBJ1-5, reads DVKVTQSSRYLVKRTGEKVFLECVQDMDHENMFWYRQDPGLGLRLIYFSYDVKMKEKGDIPEGYSVSREKKERFSLILESASTNQTSMYLCASEGLVTGQPQHFGDGTRLSIL.

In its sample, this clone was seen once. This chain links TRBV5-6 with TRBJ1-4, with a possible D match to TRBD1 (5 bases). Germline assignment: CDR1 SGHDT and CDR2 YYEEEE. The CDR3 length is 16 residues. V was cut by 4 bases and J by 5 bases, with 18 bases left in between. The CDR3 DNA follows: TGTGCCAGCAGCGCAAACACAGGAGTGCGGAATGAAAAACTGTTTTTT. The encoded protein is CASSANTGVRNEKLFF.